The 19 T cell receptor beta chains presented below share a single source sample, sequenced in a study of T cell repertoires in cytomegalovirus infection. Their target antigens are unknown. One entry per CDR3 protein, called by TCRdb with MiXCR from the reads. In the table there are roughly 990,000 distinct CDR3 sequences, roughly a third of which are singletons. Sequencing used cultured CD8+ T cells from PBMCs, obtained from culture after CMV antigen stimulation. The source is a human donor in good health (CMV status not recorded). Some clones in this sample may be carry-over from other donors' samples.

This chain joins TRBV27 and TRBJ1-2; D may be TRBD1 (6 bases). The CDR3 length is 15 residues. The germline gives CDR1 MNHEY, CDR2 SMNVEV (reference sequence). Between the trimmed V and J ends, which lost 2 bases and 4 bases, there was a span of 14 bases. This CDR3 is CASSLRGQVIYGYTF. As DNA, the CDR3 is TGTGCCAGCAGTTTACGGGGGCAGGTCATCTATGGCTACACCTTC.

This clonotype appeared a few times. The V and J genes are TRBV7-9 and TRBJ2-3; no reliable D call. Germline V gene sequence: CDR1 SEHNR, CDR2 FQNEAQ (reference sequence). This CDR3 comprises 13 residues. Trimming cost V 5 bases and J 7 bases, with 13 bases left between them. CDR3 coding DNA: TGTGCCAGCAGCGTTCAGGAAGGAAATACGCAGTATTTT. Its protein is CASSVQEGNTQYF.

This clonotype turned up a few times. In DNA, the CDR3 is TGTGCCAGCACCTCAGCGGGGGGTCACAATGAGCAGTTCTTC. Protein sequence: CASTSAGGHNEQFF. This rearrangement joins TRBV28 to TRBJ2-1, with TRBD2 matching 9 bases. V was clipped by 7 bases and J by 5 bases; unmatched bases: 6. CDR3 size: 14 residues. The germline gives CDR1 MDHEN, CDR2 SYDVKM.

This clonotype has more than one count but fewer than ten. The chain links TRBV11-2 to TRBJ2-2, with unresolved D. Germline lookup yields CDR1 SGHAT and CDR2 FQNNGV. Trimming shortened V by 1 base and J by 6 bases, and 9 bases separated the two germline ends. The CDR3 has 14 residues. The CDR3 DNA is TGTGCCAGCAGCTTAGTTCACCTCGCCGGGGAGCTGTTTTTT. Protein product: CASSLVHLAGELFF.

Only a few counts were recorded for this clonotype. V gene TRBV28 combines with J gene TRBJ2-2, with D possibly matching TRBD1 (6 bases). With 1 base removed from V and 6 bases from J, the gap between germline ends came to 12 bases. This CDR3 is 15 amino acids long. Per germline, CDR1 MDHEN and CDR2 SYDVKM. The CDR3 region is CASSLYRVGSGELFF. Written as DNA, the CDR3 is TGTGCCAGCAGTTTATACAGGGTTGGATCCGGGGAGCTGTTTTTT.

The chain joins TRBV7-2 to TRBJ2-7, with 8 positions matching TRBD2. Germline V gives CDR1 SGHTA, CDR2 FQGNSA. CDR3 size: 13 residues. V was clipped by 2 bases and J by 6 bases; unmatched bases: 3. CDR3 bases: TGTGCCAGCAGCTTACGGGGGGGCGGCGAGCAGTACGTC. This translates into CASSLRGGGEQYV.

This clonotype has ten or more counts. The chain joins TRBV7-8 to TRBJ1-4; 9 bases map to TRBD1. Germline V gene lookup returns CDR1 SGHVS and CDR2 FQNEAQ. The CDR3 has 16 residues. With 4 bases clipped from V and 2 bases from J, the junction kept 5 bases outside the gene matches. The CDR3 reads CASSWTGDGTNEKLFF. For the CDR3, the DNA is TGTGCCAGCAGCTGGACAGGGGATGGCACTAATGAAAAACTGTTTTTT.

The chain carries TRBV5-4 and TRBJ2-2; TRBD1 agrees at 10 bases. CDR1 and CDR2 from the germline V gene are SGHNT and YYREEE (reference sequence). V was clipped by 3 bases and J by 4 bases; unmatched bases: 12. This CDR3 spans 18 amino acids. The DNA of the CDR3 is TGTGCCAGCAGCTCCGCGATCCTTGACAGGGGGCGCACCGGGGAGCTGTTTTTT. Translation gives CASSSAILDRGRTGELFF.

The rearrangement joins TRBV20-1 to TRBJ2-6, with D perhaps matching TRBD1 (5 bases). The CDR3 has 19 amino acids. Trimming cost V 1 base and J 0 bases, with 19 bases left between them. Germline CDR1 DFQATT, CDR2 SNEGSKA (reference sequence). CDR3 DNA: TGCAGTGCTAGAGTGTCTCAGGACACTTTTCACTCTGGGGCCAACGTCCTGACTTTC. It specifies CSARVSQDTFHSGANVLTF.

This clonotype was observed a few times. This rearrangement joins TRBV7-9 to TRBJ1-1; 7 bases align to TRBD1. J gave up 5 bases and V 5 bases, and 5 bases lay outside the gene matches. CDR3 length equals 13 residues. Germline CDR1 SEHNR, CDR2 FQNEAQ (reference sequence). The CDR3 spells CASSNRGTTEAFF. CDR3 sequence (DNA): TGTGCCAGCAGCAACAGGGGAACTACTGAAGCTTTCTTT.

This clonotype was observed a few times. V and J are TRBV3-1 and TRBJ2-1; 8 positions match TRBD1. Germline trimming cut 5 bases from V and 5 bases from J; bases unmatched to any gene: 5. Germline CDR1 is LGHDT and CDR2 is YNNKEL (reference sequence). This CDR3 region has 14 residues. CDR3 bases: TGTGCCAGCAGCGGGGGACAGGATAACAATGAGCAGTTCTTC. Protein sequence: CASSGGQDNNEQFF.

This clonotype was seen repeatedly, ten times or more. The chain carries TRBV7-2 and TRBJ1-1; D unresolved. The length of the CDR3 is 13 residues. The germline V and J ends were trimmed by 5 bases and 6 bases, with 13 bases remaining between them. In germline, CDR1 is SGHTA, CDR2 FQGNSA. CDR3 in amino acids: CASSPRGGPEAFF. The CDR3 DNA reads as TGTGCCAGCAGCCCCCGGGGAGGGCCTGAAGCTTTCTTT.

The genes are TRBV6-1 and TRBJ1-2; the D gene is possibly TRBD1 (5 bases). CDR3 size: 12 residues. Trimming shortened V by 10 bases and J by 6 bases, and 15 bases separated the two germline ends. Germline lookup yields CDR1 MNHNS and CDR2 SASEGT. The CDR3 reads CATRQRANGYTF. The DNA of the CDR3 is TGTGCCACCCGACAGAGGGCAAATGGCTACACCTTC.

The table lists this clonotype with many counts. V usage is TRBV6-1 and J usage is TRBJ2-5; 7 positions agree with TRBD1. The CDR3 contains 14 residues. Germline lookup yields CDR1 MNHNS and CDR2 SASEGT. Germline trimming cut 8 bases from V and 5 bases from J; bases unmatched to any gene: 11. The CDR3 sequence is CASSDRVLGETQYF. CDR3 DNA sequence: TGTGCCAGCTCAGACAGGGTATTGGGGGAGACCCAGTACTTC.

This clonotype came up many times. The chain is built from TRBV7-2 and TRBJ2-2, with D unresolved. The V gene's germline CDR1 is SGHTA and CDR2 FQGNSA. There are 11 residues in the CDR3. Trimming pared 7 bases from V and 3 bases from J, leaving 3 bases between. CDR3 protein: CASTDTGELFF. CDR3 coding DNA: TGTGCCAGCACCGACACCGGGGAGCTGTTTTTT. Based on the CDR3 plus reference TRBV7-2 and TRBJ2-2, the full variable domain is GAGVSQSPSNKVTEKGKDVELRCDPISGHTALYWYRQSLGQGLEFLIYFQGNSAPDKSGLPSDRFSAERTGGSVSTLTIQRTQQEDSAVYLCASTDTGELFFGEGSRLTVL.

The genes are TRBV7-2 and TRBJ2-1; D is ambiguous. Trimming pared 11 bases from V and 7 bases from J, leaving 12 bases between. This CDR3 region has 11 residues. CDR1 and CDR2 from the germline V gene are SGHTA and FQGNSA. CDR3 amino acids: CALNYRNEQFF. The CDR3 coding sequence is TGTGCCTTGAACTACCGGAATGAGCAGTTCTTC. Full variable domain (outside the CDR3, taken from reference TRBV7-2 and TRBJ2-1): GAGVSQSPSNKVTEKGKDVELRCDPISGHTALYWYRQSLGQGLEFLIYFQGNSAPDKSGLPSDRFSAERTGGSVSTLTIQRTQQEDSAVYLCALNYRNEQFFGPGTRLTVL.

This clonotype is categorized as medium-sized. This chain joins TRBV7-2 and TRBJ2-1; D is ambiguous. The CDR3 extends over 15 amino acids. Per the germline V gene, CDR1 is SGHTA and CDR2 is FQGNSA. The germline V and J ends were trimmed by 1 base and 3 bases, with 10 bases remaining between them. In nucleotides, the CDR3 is TGTGCCAGCAGCTTAGTTGAGTCAGTCTACAATGAGCAGTTCTTC. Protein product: CASSLVESVYNEQFF.

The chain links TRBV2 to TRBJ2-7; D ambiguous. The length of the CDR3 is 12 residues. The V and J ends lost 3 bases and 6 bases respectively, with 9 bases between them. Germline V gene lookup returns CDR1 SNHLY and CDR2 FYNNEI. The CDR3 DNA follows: TGTGCCAGCAGTGATGCCGGTGGCGAGCAGTACTTC. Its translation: CASSDAGGEQYF.

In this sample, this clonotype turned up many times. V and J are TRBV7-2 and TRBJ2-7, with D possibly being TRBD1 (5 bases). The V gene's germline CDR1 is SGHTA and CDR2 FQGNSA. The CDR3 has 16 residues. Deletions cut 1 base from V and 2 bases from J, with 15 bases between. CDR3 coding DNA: TGTGCCAGCAGCTTAGATATACAGGCCCCTACCTACGAGCAGTACGTC. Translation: CASSLDIQAPTYEQYV.